This entry lists 21 T cell receptor beta chains sequenced from one sample in a study of blood T cell repertoires in COVID-19. The protocol was immunoSEQ multiplex PCR, while the TCRdb copy is restricted to in-frame clones and leaves out a portion. The sample gives hundreds of thousands of clones, about 89% of which show up once; under 15% is in the top ten. The sample taken for sequencing was peripheral blood. The receptors here all came from a woman in her sixties with acute or convalescent COVID-19.

V is TRBV6-2 or TRBV6-3 and J is TRBJ2-7; TRBD1 might be the D (6 bases). Germline loops: CDR1 MNHEY, CDR2 SVGEGT. V lost 6 bases to trimming and J lost 0 bases, with 18 bases between them. The CDR3 has 16 amino acids. CDR3 sequence (DNA): TGTGCCAGCAGCAAACACCGGACAGTTGCCTCCTACGAGCAGTACTTC. This translates into CASSKHRTVASYEQYF.

The V gene is TRBV20-1, the J gene TRBJ1-1; D is possibly TRBD1 (6 bases). V was pared by 3 bases and J by 7 bases, with 12 bases between. The CDR3 totals 12 residues. The germline V gene has CDR1 DFQATT and CDR2 SNEGSKA (reference sequence). CDR3 loop: CSASPGQREAFF. In nucleotides, the CDR3 is TGCAGTGCTAGTCCCGGACAGCGTGAAGCTTTCTTT.

This chain links TRBV9 with TRBJ2-2, with TRBD2 identical over 13 bases. Germline lookup yields CDR1 SGDLS and CDR2 YYNGEE. CDR3 length equals 20 residues. The J segment lost 1 base and the V segment lost 3 bases, leaving 12 bases of the junction unmatched. The CDR3 loop is CASSAGLAGTLPQNTGELFF. The CDR3 DNA follows: TGTGCCAGCAGCGCGGGACTAGCGGGGACCCTCCCCCAGAACACCGGGGAGCTGTTTTTT.

The chain joins TRBV5-5 to TRBJ1-2, with D unresolved. CDR1 is SGHKS and CDR2 is YYEKEE in the germline V gene (reference sequence). The CDR3 has 12 amino acids. V was cut by 2 bases and J by 8 bases, with 10 bases left in between. The CDR3 is CASSFSVEGYTF. Here the CDR3 DNA reads TGTGCCAGCAGCTTTTCCGTGGAGGGCTACACCTTC.

The V call is TRBV9, the J call TRBJ2-1; D is perhaps TRBD2 (7 bases). Per germline, CDR1 SGDLS and CDR2 YYNGEE. Trimming pared 0 bases from V and 5 bases from J, leaving 18 bases between. CDR3 size: 17 residues. In DNA, the CDR3 is TGTGCCAGCAGCGTAGATGGGGGCGGGAGCCTCGACAATGAGCAGTTCTTC. This codes for CASSVDGGGSLDNEQFF.

The rearrangement uses TRBV3-1 (or the pseudogene TRBV3-2) and TRBJ2-7, with 8 bases identical to TRBD2. There are 14 residues in the CDR3. V lost 1 base to trimming and J lost 2 bases; unmatched junction nucleotides: 1. CDR1 and CDR2 (germline): LGHDT, YNNKEL (reference sequence). The CDR3 DNA reads TGTGCCAGCAGCCAAGTACTAGCGGCCTACGAGCAGTACTTC. It encodes CASSQVLAAYEQYF.

The CDR3 loop is CATSARGPNTGELFF. The CDR3 bases are TGTGCCACCAGTGCCAGGGGCCCGAACACCGGGGAGCTGTTTTTT. The chain has TRBV24-1 and TRBJ2-2; D may be TRBD1 (6 bases). The CDR3 loop spans 15 amino acids. Germline V gene lookup returns CDR1 KGHDR and CDR2 SFDVKD. V dropped 5 bases and J dropped 0 bases, with 9 bases sitting between them.

This clone was counted between two and nine times. The chain recombines TRBV7-6 with TRBJ2-1; TRBD2 agrees at 10 bases. Germline values: CDR1 SGHVS, CDR2 FNYEAQ. The CDR3 contains 19 residues. With V trimmed by 2 bases and J by 10 bases, 20 bases remained unmatched. CDR3 sequence (DNA): TGTGCCAGCAGCTTATACTGGGTGGAGCGGGAGGGTGAAATGAACGAGCAGTTCTTC. It yields the protein CASSLYWVEREGEMNEQFF. The variable domain in full, with the rest retrieved from reference TRBV7-6 and TRBJ2-1, is GAGVSQSPRYKVTKRGQDVALRCDPISGHVSLYWYRQALGQGPEFLTYFNYEAQQDKSGLPNDRFSAERPEGSISTLTIQRTEQRDSAMYRCASSLYWVEREGEMNEQFFGPGTRLTVL.

This clone was seen only a few times. The V call is TRBV7-9, the J call TRBJ2-7; TRBD2 matches 13 bases. This CDR3 contains 15 residues. The germline gives CDR1 SEHNR, CDR2 FQNEAQ (reference sequence). With 6 bases clipped from V and 0 bases from J, the junction kept 2 bases outside the gene matches. Here the CDR3 reads CASSWTSGSSYEQYF. DNA for the CDR3: TGTGCCAGCAGTTGGACTAGCGGGAGCTCCTACGAGCAGTACTTC.

The rearrangement uses TRBV25-1 and TRBJ1-2, with 7 bases fitting TRBD1. The CDR3 has 12 residues. Germline CDR1 and CDR2: MGHDK and SYGVNS. Here the CDR3 DNA reads TGTGCTGCCGCAGGGGGTTTCTATGGCTACACCTTC. The encoded protein is CAAAGGFYGYTF.

The V gene is TRBV7-9, the J gene TRBJ2-6; possible D gene TRBD2, 5 bases. Trimming shortened V by 5 bases and J by 4 bases, and 21 bases separated the two germline ends. Germline V lookup: CDR1 SEHNR, CDR2 FQNEAQ (reference sequence). There are 18 residues in the CDR3. The DNA of the CDR3 is TGTGCCAGCAGCCGGGCGGGTGCAGGTCCCTGGGGGGCCAACGTCCTGACTTTC. Residues: CASSRAGAGPWGANVLTF.

The rearrangement joins TRBV11-2 to TRBJ2-2, with D unclear. The CDR3 runs 14 residues. Germline loops: CDR1 SGHAT, CDR2 FQNNGV. V lost 2 bases and J lost 5, with 9 bases in between. The CDR3: CASSLSQTTGELFF. The CDR3 coding sequence is TGTGCCAGCAGCTTATCCCAGACAACCGGGGAGCTGTTTTTT.

The chain carries TRBV5-4 and TRBJ2-7; 8 bases align to TRBD2. The CDR3 is 15 amino acids. Trimming removed 3 bases from V and 2 bases from J; junction bases left unmatched: 7. Germline-derived CDR1 and CDR2 are SGHNT and YYREEE (reference sequence). The CDR3 here is CASSSSGTRPYEQYF. DNA of the CDR3: TGTGCCAGCAGCTCCTCCGGGACTAGACCCTACGAGCAGTACTTC. The full variable domain, its missing parts supplied by reference TRBV5-4 and TRBJ2-7, is ETGVTQSPTHLIKTRGQQVTLRCSSQSGHNTVSWYQQALGQGPQFIFQYYREEENGRGNFPPRFSGLQFPNYSSELNVNALELDDSALYLCASSSSGTRPYEQYFGPGTRLTVT.

V usage is TRBV18 and J usage is TRBJ1-5, with D unresolved. V was pared by 3 bases and J by 3 bases, with 9 bases between. This CDR3 region has 14 residues. The germline V gene has CDR1 KGHSH and CDR2 LQKENI. In DNA form, the CDR3 reads TGTGCCAGCTCACCTAAGAGGGACAATCAGCCCCAGCATTTT. It encodes CASSPKRDNQPQHF.

The J gene is TRBJ2-3, the V gene TRBV6-1; 10 nucleotides align to TRBD1. Per germline, CDR1 MNHNS and CDR2 SASEGT. With 3 bases clipped from V and 0 bases from J, the junction kept 3 bases outside the gene matches. The CDR3 runs 16 residues. CDR3 loop: CASSEGQGTSTDTQYF. As DNA, the CDR3 is TGTGCCAGCAGTGAGGGACAGGGGACTAGCACAGATACGCAGTATTTT.

The rearrangement joins TRBV19 to TRBJ1-1; 9 bases align to TRBD1. Germline-derived CDR1 and CDR2 are LNHDA and SQIVND (reference sequence). Losses at the gene ends were 1 base for V and 7 bases for J; bases not matched to a gene: 7. The CDR3 runs to 15 residues. For the CDR3, the DNA is TGTGCCAGTAGTATAGGCGGGACAGGGTCGATTGAAGCTTTCTTT. It yields the protein CASSIGGTGSIEAFF.

V usage is TRBV29-1 and J usage is TRBJ2-7; 9 positions match TRBD2. This CDR3 spans 14 amino acids. V lost 6 bases and J lost 7; bases outside the gene matches: 13. The germline V gene encodes CDR1 SQVTM and CDR2 ANQGSEA. CDR3 loop: CSVGRASGVEEQYF. In DNA form, the CDR3 reads TGCAGCGTAGGCCGGGCTAGCGGGGTTGAAGAGCAGTACTTC.

The sample holds a few counts of this clone. The V and J genes are TRBV6-6 and TRBJ1-1, with 9 bases aligning to TRBD1. The ends lost 6 bases at V and 6 bases at J; junction bases unmatched: 5. The CDR3 loop spans 13 amino acids. Per the germline V gene, CDR1 is MNHNY and CDR2 is SVGAGI (reference sequence). CDR3 sequence: CASSGQGTAEAFF. CDR3 nucleotides: TGTGCCAGCAGCGGACAGGGGACAGCTGAAGCTTTCTTT.

In DNA, the CDR3 is TGTGCCAGTAGGCAGGGTTGGTATTCACCCCTCCACTTT. Its translation is CASRQGWYSPLHF. The rearrangement uses TRBV19 and TRBJ1-6; D perhaps matches TRBD1 (5 bases). This CDR3 comprises 13 residues. The germline gives CDR1 LNHDA, CDR2 SQIVND (reference sequence). V was clipped by 6 bases and J by 8 bases, with 11 bases between them.

The chain links TRBV7-9 to TRBJ1-5; D is ambiguous. The CDR3 runs to 12 residues. The germline CDR1 and CDR2 sequences are SEHNR and FQNEAQ (reference sequence). Between the trimmed V and J ends, which lost 3 bases and 3 bases, there was a span of 3 bases. The CDR3 loop is CASSFLNQPQHF. CDR3 nucleotide sequence: TGTGCCAGCAGCTTTCTCAATCAGCCCCAGCATTTT.

The chain uses TRBV7-2 and TRBJ1-2; 9 bases are a match to TRBD1. V was clipped by 6 bases and J by 8 bases; unmatched bases: 10. The CDR3 runs to 14 residues. Germline CDR1 reads SGHTA; CDR2 reads FQGNSA. Written as DNA, the CDR3 is TGTGCCAGCAGAATAGACGGGACAGGGACCGGCTACACCTTC. It is translated as CASRIDGTGTGYTF.